This T cell receptor beta chain stems from a study of vaccination and CD4 T cells after COVID-19. Notes on the study in general: Convalescent patient numbers were relatively low, with no early post-infection timepoints.

Concerning this clonotype itself: Its antigen is unknown.

Time point noted: late sampling 161 to 241 days after vaccination in a few convalescent patients. Treatment in this sample: approximately nine-day PBMC culture with coronavirus spike peptide pools or control peptides (ViraFEST assay). The Oncomine TCR Beta short-read assay sequenced DNA from cultured CD4+ T cells. MiXCR, applied by TCRdb to the PCR reads, yields one record per CDR3 protein. Here the sample spans more than 20,000 distinct CDR3 sequences, more than 35% being singletons. This clonotype was obtained from a human donor who had recovered from COVID-19. The sample here was CD4+ T cells from blood, cultured in vitro, taken about 7 months after SARS-CoV-2 vaccination.

CDR3 in amino acids: CASTPLSLGEQYF. The DNA for the CDR3 is TGTGCCAGCACTCCTCTAAGTCTAGGCGAGCAGTACTTC. V usage is TRBV28 and J usage is TRBJ2-7; D is unclear. CDR1 and CDR2 from the germline V gene are MDHEN and SYDVKM. This CDR3 has 13 amino acids. Trimming stripped 7 bases from V and 6 bases from J, with 16 bases between.